These T cell receptor beta chains were read from a single sample in a study of T cells after yellow fever vaccination. TCRdb reprocessed the 5' RACE reads via MiXCR and lists one record per CDR3 protein. The sample holds 25,000 to 40,000 distinct CDR3 sequences, 6.5% to 8% seen once. The input for sequencing was PBMCs, either bulk or a sorted T-cell subset (CD4+, CD8+, memory, or dextramer-sorted; not recorded which), taken on the day of the first yellow fever vaccination. These receptors came from a man aged 18 to 35 who received the YFV17D yellow fever vaccine. CDR3s include the opening cysteine and the closing phenylalanine or tryptophan. D genes are given only for firm matches. Rows may omit the clone size; those that give it use once, few, many or a size class.

many,14,.,TRBV6-2/TRBV6-3,TRBJ1-1,CASSYWVEVTEAFF,TGTGCCAGCAGTTATTGGGTCGAGGTAACTGAAGCTTTCTTT
many,16,TRBD1,TRBV4-2,TRBJ2-1,CASSQGSGGIGNEQFF,TGTGCCAGCAGCCAAGGGTCAGGGGGTATAGGCAATGAGCAGTTCTTC
many,17,TRBD2,TRBV9,TRBJ2-1,CASSFSGSAGEYNEQFF,TGTGCCAGCAGCTTCTCAGGGAGCGCGGGGGAATACAATGAGCAGTTCTTC
many,17,.,TRBV6-2/TRBV6-3,TRBJ2-7,CASKKMGTRGSAYEQYF,TGTGCCAGCAAAAAGATGGGCACCCGAGGGAGCGCCTACGAGCAGTACTTC
many,13,.,TRBV20-1,TRBJ1-5,CSARGRENQPQHF,TGCAGTGCTAGAGGGCGGGAGAATCAGCCCCAGCATTTT
many,17,TRBD1,TRBV24-1,TRBJ2-3,CATSMSGQGHSTDTQYF,TGTGCCACCAGCATGTCGGGACAGGGACACAGCACAGATACGCAGTATTTT
.,16,.,TRBV4-2,TRBJ2-7,CASSPWGGESSYEQYF,TGTGCCAGCAGCCCGTGGGGTGGGGAAAGCTCCTACGAGCAGTACTTC
few,18,TRBD2,TRBV25-1,TRBJ2-4,CASSLPAGGSLAKNIQYF,TGTGCCAGCAGCCTACCAGCGGGGGGATCACTAGCCAAAAACATTCAGTACTTC
few,15,TRBD1,TRBV19,TRBJ2-7,CASSIRTGDSYEQYF,TGTGCCAGTAGTATTCGGACAGGGGACTCCTACGAGCAGTACTTC
few,13,.,TRBV7-2,TRBJ1-2,CASSRGGDYGYTF,TGTGCCAGCAGTCGAGGGGGTGACTATGGCTACACCTTC
many,15,TRBD1,TRBV5-1,TRBJ2-5,CASSLGQGFRETQYF,TGCGCCAGCAGCTTGGGACAGGGATTCCGGGAGACCCAGTACTTC
many,12,.,TRBV2,TRBJ1-2,CASSGAGKYYTF,TGTGCCAGCAGTGGGGCAGGGAAATACTACACCTTC
many,15,.,TRBV6-2/TRBV6-3,TRBJ2-4,CASTYRGMAKNIQYF,TGTGCCAGCACCTACCGGGGTATGGCCAAAAACATTCAGTACTTC
many,15,TRBD2,TRBV7-2,TRBJ2-1,CASTPLAGSRNEQFF,TGTGCCAGCACCCCTCTAGCGGGGTCAAGGAATGAGCAGTTCTTC
.,14,.,TRBV11-2,TRBJ1-3,CASNERESGNTIYF,TGTGCCAGCAACGAACGGGAGTCTGGAAACACCATATATTTT
many,17,.,TRBV11-2,TRBJ2-5,CASSSILGAHNQETQYF,TGTGCCAGCAGCTCCATCCTTGGGGCGCACAACCAAGAGACCCAGTACTTC
many,12,.,TRBV12-3/TRBV12-4,TRBJ1-5,CASSLTRQPQHF,TGTGCCAGCAGTTTAACCCGACAGCCCCAGCATTTT
many,22,TRBD1,TRBV4-1,TRBJ1-2,CASSQDLYFHLLPGQGFYGYTF,TGCGCCAGCAGCCAAGATCTTTATTTCCACTTGTTACCGGGACAGGGGTTCTATGGCTACACCTTC
many,15,.,TRBV6-2/TRBV6-3,TRBJ2-6,CASSYIFSGANVLTF,TGTGCCAGCAGTTACATCTTCTCTGGGGCCAACGTCCTGACTTTC
many,12,.,TRBV20-1,TRBJ1-2,CSAPTENYGYTF,TGCAGTGCACCTACAGAGAACTATGGCTACACCTTC
many,15,TRBD1,TRBV12-3/TRBV12-4,TRBJ1-5,CASSLVGDRRQPQHF,TGTGCCAGCAGTTTAGTAGGGGACAGGAGACAGCCCCAGCATTTT
many,15,TRBD2,TRBV10-3,TRBJ2-1,CAISGPAGGSNEQFF,TGTGCCATCTCTGGCCCAGCGGGGGGGTCCAATGAGCAGTTCTTC
many,14,.,TRBV5-1,TRBJ2-3,CASSLGGRSDTQYF,TGCGCCAGCAGCTTGGGAGGCCGGTCAGATACGCAGTATTTT
medium-sized,15,TRBD2,TRBV4-1,TRBJ2-1,CASSQAGGSYNEQFF,TGCGCCAGCAGCCAAGCGGGGGGCTCCTACAATGAGCAGTTCTTC
.,17,TRBD1,TRBV9,TRBJ1-1,CASSVDPQGRMDTEAFF,TGTGCCAGCAGCGTAGACCCACAGGGGAGGATGGACACTGAAGCTTTCTTT
many,18,TRBD2,TRBV4-1,TRBJ2-6,CASSQDDGSGVGANVLTF,TGCGCCAGCAGCCAAGATGACGGTAGCGGGGTTGGGGCCAACGTCCTGACTTTC
few,13,TRBD1,TRBV4-3,TRBJ1-1,CASSQDRDRAAFF,TGCGCCAGCAGCCAAGACCGAGACAGGGCAGCTTTCTTT
many,14,.,TRBV7-2,TRBJ1-5,CASSLESRPPPQHF,TGTGCCAGCAGCTTAGAGAGCAGACCGCCGCCCCAGCATTTT
medium-sized,15,.,TRBV27,TRBJ1-6,CATGGKASYNSPLHF,TGTGCCACGGGGGGGAAAGCCTCCTATAATTCACCCCTCCACTTT
many,14,.,TRBV12-3/TRBV12-4,TRBJ2-7,CASSFGLVRYEQYF,TGTGCCAGCAGTTTTGGGCTTGTTCGGTACGAGCAGTACTTC
many,16,TRBD2,TRBV5-4,TRBJ2-3,CASSKRTSGGTDTQYF,TGTGCCAGCAGCAAACGGACTAGCGGGGGTACAGATACGCAGTATTTT
many,13,.,TRBV6-1,TRBJ2-1,CASSKTRRDEQFF,TGTGCCAGCAGTAAAACCCGCCGAGATGAGCAGTTCTTC
many,14,.,TRBV19,TRBJ1-2,CASRRRTANYGYTF,TGTGCCAGTAGAAGACGGACTGCTAACTATGGCTACACCTTC
many,17,.,TRBV5-1,TRBJ1-6,CASSPASGSDYNSPLHF,TGCGCCAGCAGCCCGGCCTCGGGGAGCGACTATAATTCACCCCTCCACTTT
many,15,TRBD1,TRBV6-5,TRBJ1-1,CASGSGGAGLTEAFF,TGTGCCAGCGGTTCAGGGGGGGCTGGTTTAACTGAAGCTTTCTTT
many,14,TRBD1,TRBV12-3/TRBV12-4,TRBJ2-5,CASRTGVVAETQYF,TGTGCCAGCCGTACAGGGGTAGTAGCAGAGACCCAGTACTTC
many,14,.,TRBV10-3,TRBJ2-5,CASRSTDRQETQYF,TGTGCCAGCAGAAGTACGGACAGACAAGAGACCCAGTACTTC
many,13,.,TRBV12-3/TRBV12-4,TRBJ1-1,CASSMSGTVEAFF,TGTGCCAGCAGTATGAGTGGGACCGTTGAAGCTTTCTTT
many,16,TRBD1,TRBV20-1,TRBJ2-7,CSARAILDRGSYEQYF,TGCAGTGCTAGAGCGATCCTAGACAGGGGGTCCTACGAGCAGTACTTC
.,15,TRBD1,TRBV11-3,TRBJ2-3,CASSPDRGRTDTQYF,TGTGCCAGCAGCCCCGACAGGGGAAGGACAGATACGCAGTATTTT
many,14,.,TRBV7-8,TRBJ2-3,CASSLGSDGWTQYF,TGTGCCAGCAGCTTGGGATCCGACGGGTGGACGCAGTATTTT
many,16,.,TRBV5-6,TRBJ2-1,CASSPAGTGRRYEQFF,TGTGCCAGCAGTCCGGCGGGGACCGGACGGCGGTATGAGCAGTTCTTC
few,12,.,TRBV2,TRBJ1-1,CASNSRGTEAFF,TGTGCCAGCAACAGCCGGGGCACTGAAGCTTTCTTT
many,15,TRBD1,TRBV6-1,TRBJ2-2,CASRGTGGFIGELFF,TGTGCCAGCAGGGGGACAGGGGGCTTTATCGGGGAGCTGTTTTTT
many,15,.,TRBV5-1,TRBJ2-5,CASSLDPAGQETQYF,TGCGCCAGCAGCTTGGACCCGGCGGGGCAAGAGACCCAGTACTTC
many,17,.,TRBV28,TRBJ2-1,CASSSSGTRRSYNEQFF,TGTGCCAGCAGTTCCTCCGGGACCAGGCGCTCCTACAATGAGCAGTTCTTC
.,12,.,TRBV7-8,TRBJ2-5,CASTPGDETQYF,TGTGCCAGCACCCCAGGGGACGAGACCCAGTACTTC
many,14,.,TRBV10-2,TRBJ1-1,CASRYRNMNTEAFF,TGCGCCAGCAGGTACAGGAACATGAACACTGAAGCTTTCTTT
many,15,TRBD1,TRBV2,TRBJ2-2,CASRRGTANTGELFF,TGTGCCAGCAGGCGAGGGACAGCGAACACCGGGGAGCTGTTTTTT
medium-sized,12,.,TRBV18,TRBJ2-7,CASSTSGYEQYF,TGTGCCAGCTCAACCTCAGGCTACGAGCAGTACTTC
few,15,.,TRBV7-2,TRBJ1-2,CASSLDAGFGYGYTF,TGTGCCAGCAGCTTAGATGCGGGATTCGGCTATGGCTACACCTTC
many,16,TRBD1,TRBV4-1,TRBJ1-3,CASSRTRQGAGNTIYF,TGCGCCAGCAGCAGAACCCGACAGGGGGCTGGAAACACCATATATTTT
.,15,.,TRBV27,TRBJ2-5,CASSPTAYPGETQYF,TGTGCCAGCAGTCCAACGGCCTACCCGGGGGAGACCCAGTACTTC
many,16,.,TRBV27,TRBJ1-3,CASSPRTNTIGNTIYF,TGTGCCAGCAGCCCCCGGACAAATACTATCGGAAACACCATATATTTT